The 19 T cell receptor beta chains below all came from one sample that was sequenced in a study of Ad26.COV2.S vaccination and SARS-CoV-2 variants. TCRdb's copy holds only in-frame clones and misses some; the assay was immunoSEQ multiplex PCR. The sample has some 340,000 clones; about 86% are singletons. The treatment is: over 15 received Ad26.COV2.S at low or high dose, single or two shots; several received placebo; per-sample allocation not given. Material that was analyzed had been drawn on day 63 after the first vaccine or placebo injection. The source material was peripheral blood, sampled in a trial of Ad26.COV2.S vaccine versus placebo. The receptors were sampled from a person between 18 and 60 years old who received the Ad26.COV2.S COVID-19 vaccine or a placebo.

This clone was seen a single time. V usage is TRBV2 and J usage is TRBJ1-2, with 9 bases lining up with TRBD1. V lost 6 bases and J lost 8; bases outside the gene matches: 4. Germline V lookup: CDR1 SNHLY, CDR2 FYNNEI. CDR3 length: 12 residues. The CDR3 nucleotides read TGTGCCAGCAGACAGGGGGCGGGAGGCTACACCTTC. Translated: CASRQGAGGYTF.

The genes are TRBV19 and TRBJ1-2; D gene unclear. The V end was cut by 4 bases, the J end by 5 bases, with 14 bases between. Germline V gives CDR1 LNHDA, CDR2 SQIVND (reference sequence). This CDR3 comprises 14 residues. The CDR3 bases are TGTGCCAGTAGTACGGGAGTTTCGGGGTATGGCTACACCTTC. Translating it yields CASSTGVSGYGYTF.

This chain connects TRBV9 to TRBJ2-5; D perhaps matches TRBD2 (5 bases). V lost 1 base, J lost 1 base, and 8 bases lay in between. This CDR3 contains 14 residues. The germline V gene has CDR1 SGDLS and CDR2 YYNGEE. This CDR3 is CASSVRGGQETQYF. The CDR3 DNA sequence: TGTGCCAGCAGCGTACGAGGAGGCCAAGAGACCCAGTACTTC.

This chain uses TRBV11-3 with TRBJ2-7; the match to TRBD2 covers 11 bases. V shed 0 bases and J 5 bases; nucleotides not matched to a gene: 6. The CDR3 sequence is 16 residues long. The V gene's germline CDR1 is SGHNT and CDR2 YENEEA. Written as DNA, the CDR3 is TGTGCCAGCAGCTTAGACGCGACTAGCGGGGTCCACGAGCAGTACTTC. It is translated as CASSLDATSGVHEQYF. Using reference TRBV11-3 and TRBJ2-7 for the parts outside the CDR3, the full variable domain is EAGVVQSPRYKIIEKKQPVAFWCNPISGHNTLYWYLQNLGQGPELLIRYENEEAVDDSQLPKDRFSAERLKGVDSTLKIQPAELGDSAVYLCASSLDATSGVHEQYFGPGTRLTVT.

This clone was recorded a few times. The chain carries TRBV7-9 and TRBJ2-2, with 11 positions matching TRBD2. V lost 2 bases to trimming and J lost 0 bases; unmatched junction nucleotides: 5. This CDR3 is 18 amino acids long. Germline V gene lookup returns CDR1 SEHNR and CDR2 FQNEAQ (reference sequence). The CDR3 loop reads CASSLPLAGAANTGELFF. The DNA of the CDR3 is TGTGCCAGCAGCTTACCACTAGCGGGGGCCGCGAACACCGGGGAGCTGTTTTTT.

The J gene is TRBJ1-4, the V gene TRBV24-1; 8 nucleotides match TRBD1. The V and J ends lost 4 bases and 7 bases, in that order; junction bases with no gene match: 7. This CDR3 contains 15 residues. Germline V gives CDR1 KGHDR, CDR2 SFDVKD. CDR3 nucleotides: TGTGCCACCAGTGACCCAGGGGGCCCGGGTGAAAAACTGTTTTTT. Protein product: CATSDPGGPGEKLFF.

The V gene is TRBV7-2, the J gene TRBJ1-1; D unresolved. CDR1 and CDR2 (germline): SGHTA, FQGNSA. This CDR3 region has 15 residues. The V end was cut by 0 bases, the J end by 4 bases, with 12 bases between. CDR3 loop: CASSLAAVLGTEAFF. The DNA of the CDR3 is TGTGCCAGCAGCTTAGCTGCAGTTTTGGGCACTGAAGCTTTCTTT.

The chain has TRBV7-9 and TRBJ2-7; 7 bases align to TRBD2. V dropped 3 bases and J dropped 3; count of bases not matched to a gene: 20. This CDR3 comprises 19 residues. Germline V lookup: CDR1 SEHNR, CDR2 FQNEAQ (reference sequence). The CDR3: CASSLILRREGVILYEQYF. The DNA of the CDR3 is TGTGCCAGCAGCTTGATCTTGCGGAGGGAGGGAGTTATACTCTACGAGCAGTACTTC.

The chain combines TRBV5-5 with TRBJ1-5; 7 bases fit TRBD1. The V and J ends lost 4 bases and 4 bases, in that order; junction bases with no gene match: 5. Germline V CDR1 and CDR2: SGHKS, YYEKEE (reference sequence). The CDR3 has 14 residues. For the CDR3, the DNA is TGTGCCAGCAGCGCTTTACAGGGGAATCAGCCCCAGCATTTT. Its translation is CASSALQGNQPQHF. The full variable domain, its missing parts supplied by reference TRBV5-5 and TRBJ1-5, is DAGVTQSPTHLIKTRGQQVTLRCSPISGHKSVSWYQQVLGQGPQFIFQYYEKEERGRGNFPDRFSARQFPNYSSELNVNALLLGDSALYLCASSALQGNQPQHFGDGTRLSIL.

The chain combines TRBV18 with TRBJ1-1; D is unclear. The V end lost 4 bases, the J end lost 4 bases, and 16 bases lay between the germline ends. The germline V gene encodes CDR1 KGHSH and CDR2 LQKENI. This CDR3 has 15 residues. In DNA, the CDR3 is TGTGCCAGCTCACAGAAAGGAAGCCTGAGCACTGAAGCTTTCTTT. It specifies CASSQKGSLSTEAFF.

V is TRBV19 and J is TRBJ1-4; D not certain. Trimming pared 5 bases from V and 4 bases from J, leaving 11 bases between. The germline V gene has CDR1 LNHDA and CDR2 SQIVND (reference sequence). The CDR3 has 14 residues. CDR3 DNA sequence: TGTGCCAGTAGTCGGCGGGAGGGTAATGAAAAACTGTTTTTT. Protein sequence: CASSRREGNEKLFF.

The chain combines TRBV6-4 with TRBJ2-1; TRBD2 matches 12 bases. The CDR3 extends over 14 amino acids. The germline gives CDR1 MRHNA, CDR2 SNTAGT. The ends lost 5 bases at V and 10 bases at J; junction bases unmatched: 6. CDR3 sequence: CASSLTSGGPEQFF. CDR3 sequence (DNA): TGTGCCAGCAGTTTAACTAGCGGGGGGCCCGAGCAGTTCTTC.

With respect to this clone: The same CDR3 also results from other DNA sequences found in this sample. V is TRBV18 and J is TRBJ2-7, with D perhaps TRBD1 (6 bases). This CDR3 has 13 amino acids. V lost 2 bases to trimming and J lost 2 bases, with 7 bases between them. The V gene's germline CDR1 is KGHSH and CDR2 LQKENI. The CDR3 is CASSPTGTYEQYF. In nucleotides, the CDR3 is TGTGCCAGCTCACCAACAGGGACCTACGAGCAGTACTTC.

The V call is TRBV11-2, the J call TRBJ1-6; maybe TRBD1 (6 bases). The CDR3 loop spans 15 amino acids. CDR1 is SGHAT, CDR2 FQNNGV, per germline. The V end was cut by 5 bases, the J end by 8 bases, with 16 bases between. CDR3 in amino acids: CASSPWRGGDSPLHF. Here the CDR3 DNA reads TGTGCCAGCAGCCCGTGGAGAGGGGGGGATTCACCCCTCCACTTT.

V and J are TRBV7-2 and TRBJ1-3; D is ambiguous. CDR1 SGHTA and CDR2 FQGNSA come from the germline V gene. This CDR3 comprises 17 residues. The ends were cut back, 2 bases at V and 0 bases at J, with 14 bases in the middle. In DNA form, the CDR3 reads TGTGCCAGCAGCTTATCAGGTCTCCGTTCCTCTGGAAACACCATATATTTT. This codes for CASSLSGLRSSGNTIYF. Complete variable domain (other parts from reference TRBV7-2 and TRBJ1-3): GAGVSQSPSNKVTEKGKDVELRCDPISGHTALYWYRQSLGQGLEFLIYFQGNSAPDKSGLPSDRFSAERTGGSVSTLTIQRTQQEDSAVYLCASSLSGLRSSGNTIYFGEGSWLTVV.

The table lists this clone with a count of one. V gene TRBV29-1 combines with J gene TRBJ1-3, with a weak D call TRBD1 (5 bases). The germline V gene encodes CDR1 SQVTM and CDR2 ANQGSEA. Trimming removed 4 bases at V and 0 bases at J, with 19 bases between. This CDR3 has 17 residues. The CDR3 spells CSVVGQEGPFSGNTIYF. CDR3 coding DNA: TGCAGCGTTGTCGGGCAAGAGGGGCCTTTCTCTGGAAACACCATATATTTT.

The chain couples TRBV5-5 to TRBJ2-2, with 7 bases matching TRBD1. With 3 bases clipped from V and 1 base from J, the junction kept 3 bases outside the gene matches. The V gene's germline CDR1 is SGHKS and CDR2 YYEKEE (reference sequence). The CDR3 loop spans 15 amino acids. CDR3 DNA sequence: TGTGCCAGCAGCTGGCGGACAGGGAACACCGGGGAGCTGTTTTTT. The encoded protein is CASSWRTGNTGELFF.

The rearrangement links TRBV4-3 to TRBJ2-1; D is possibly TRBD1 or TRBD2 (5 bases each). In germline, CDR1 is LGHNA, CDR2 YSLEER. Trimming stripped 0 bases from V and 4 bases from J, with 13 bases between. This CDR3 is built from 16 residues. CDR3 bases: TGCGCCAGCAGCCAAGAGGGGGACGGACATTACAATGAGCAGTTCTTC. Translating it yields CASSQEGDGHYNEQFF.

The CDR3 here is CASSLEVGIAYEQYF. In nucleotides, the CDR3 is TGTGCCAGCAGCTTGGAGGTGGGAATCGCCTACGAGCAGTACTTC. This sequence joins TRBV5-5 and TRBJ2-7; D unresolved. This CDR3 spans 15 amino acids. V was cut by 0 bases and J by 2 bases, with 12 bases left in between. CDR1 and CDR2 (germline): SGHKS, YYEKEE (reference sequence).